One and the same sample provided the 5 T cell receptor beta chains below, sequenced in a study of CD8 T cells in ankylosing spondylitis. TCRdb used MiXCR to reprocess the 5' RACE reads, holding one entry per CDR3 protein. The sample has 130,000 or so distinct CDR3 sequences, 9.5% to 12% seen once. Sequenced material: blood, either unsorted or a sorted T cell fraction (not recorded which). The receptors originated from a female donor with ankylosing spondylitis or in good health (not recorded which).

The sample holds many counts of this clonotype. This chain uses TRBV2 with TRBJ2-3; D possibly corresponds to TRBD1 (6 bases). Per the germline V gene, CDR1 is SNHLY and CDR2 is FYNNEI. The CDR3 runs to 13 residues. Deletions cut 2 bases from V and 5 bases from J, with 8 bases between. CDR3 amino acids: CASSENREDTQYF. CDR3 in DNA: TGTGCCAGCAGTGAAAACAGGGAAGATACGCAGTATTTT.

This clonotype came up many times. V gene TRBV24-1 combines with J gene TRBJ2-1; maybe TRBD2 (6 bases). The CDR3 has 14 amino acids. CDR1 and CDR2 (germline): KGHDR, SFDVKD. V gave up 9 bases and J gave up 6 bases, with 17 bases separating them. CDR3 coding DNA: TGTGCCACCGGTGGGACTCGGGGGATCAATGAGCAGTTCTTC. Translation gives CATGGTRGINEQFF.

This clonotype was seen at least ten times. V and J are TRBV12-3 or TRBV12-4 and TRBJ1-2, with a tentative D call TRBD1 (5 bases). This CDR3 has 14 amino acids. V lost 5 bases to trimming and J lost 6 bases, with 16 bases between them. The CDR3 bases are TGTGCCAGCAGTCATCCTCCCCTCAGGGATGGCTACACCTTC. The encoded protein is CASSHPPLRDGYTF.

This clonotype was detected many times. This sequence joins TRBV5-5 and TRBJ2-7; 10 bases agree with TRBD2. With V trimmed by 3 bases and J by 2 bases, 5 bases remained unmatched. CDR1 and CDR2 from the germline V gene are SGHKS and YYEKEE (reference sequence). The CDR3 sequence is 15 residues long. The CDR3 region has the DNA TGTGCCAGCAGCTCGCTAGCGGGAGTTACCTACGAGCAGTACTTC. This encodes CASSSLAGVTYEQYF. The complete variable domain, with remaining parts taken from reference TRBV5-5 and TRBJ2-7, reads DAGVTQSPTHLIKTRGQQVTLRCSPISGHKSVSWYQQVLGQGPQFIFQYYEKEERGRGNFPDRFSARQFPNYSSELNVNALLLGDSALYLCASSSLAGVTYEQYFGPGTRLTVT.

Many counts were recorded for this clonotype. This chain's CDR3 is CASSSLVEGTEAFF. CDR3 bases: TGTGCCAGCAGTTCCCTGGTCGAAGGAACTGAAGCTTTCTTT. The J gene is TRBJ1-1, the V gene TRBV2, with D uncertain. V lost 5 bases and J 5 bases, leaving 15 bases between the germline ends. Germline V gene data show CDR1 as SNHLY and CDR2 as FYNNEI. The CDR3 covers 14 residues.